This T cell receptor beta chain was identified in a study of CD8+ T cells in alopecia areata. Study-level points and caveats: Affected scalp, especially in alopecia totalis/universalis, had a higher clonality than normal scalp did. Scalp sequencing captures resident alphabeta T cells of normal skin too.

Notes on this clone: The antigen remains undetermined. The gene symbols are mouse symbols. The sequence runs out 4 residues before the end of the CDR3; the remainder is reconstructed from the germline J gene.

RNA, once extracted, was reverse transcribed into cDNA for use as the sequencing template. The protocol was immunoSEQ multiplex PCR, while the TCRdb copy is restricted to in-frame clones and leaves out a portion. This sample carries some 110,000 clones, none of them present only once. V shed 0 bases, J shed 6 bases, and the junction held 3 bases outside the gene matches. CDR3 size: 15 residues. Germline V gives CDR1 FNHDT, CDR2 SITEND (reference sequence). V and J are TRBV19 and TRBJ2-1; TRBD2 matches 10 bases. This receptor was taken from a C3H/HeJ mouse with alopecia areata. Mice of this strain are of MHC haplotype H2-k. Sequenced: lesional skin. CDR3 protein: CASSIGRDWGAEQFF. CDR3 DNA, as far as it was read: TGTGCCAGCAGTATAGGCAGGGACTGGGGTGCT.